This entry lists 2 T cell receptor beta chains sequenced from one sample in a study of T-cell reconstitution after alpha-beta-depleted transplantation in children. Preparation of the TCRbeta library involved a method that used unique molecular identifiers. TCRdb reprocessed the PCR reads with MiXCR, giving one entry per CDR3 protein. The table includes about a million distinct CDR3 sequences, under 30% detected once. Sequencing used PBMCs, mostly from graft donor cells, obtained 360 days after TCRalphabeta/CD19-depleted stem cell transplant. These receptors all stem from a boy younger than two who had a stem cell transplant for SCID, so the T cells may come from the graft donor.

This clonotype was counted between two and nine times. This chain joins TRBV15 and TRBJ2-7; 9 bases align to TRBD1. V was clipped by 3 bases and J by 4 bases; unmatched bases: 4. The CDR3 runs 14 residues. Germline V gives CDR1 LNHNV, CDR2 YYDKDF (reference sequence). The CDR3 region has the DNA TGTGCCACCAGCAGGGACAGGGGCTGGTACGAGCAGTACTTC. This translates into CATSRDRGWYEQYF. The entire variable domain, with the rest obtained from reference TRBV15 and TRBJ2-7, is as follows: DAMVIQNPRYQVTQFGKPVTLSCSQTLNHNVMYWYQQKSSQAPKLLFHYYDKDFNNEADTPDNFQSRRPNTSFCFLDIRSPGLGDTAMYLCATSRDRGWYEQYFGPGTRLTVT.

This clonotype was found a few times. The chain has TRBV6-1 and TRBJ1-6, with 10 nucleotides matching TRBD1. The V gene end was trimmed by 6 bases and the J gene end by 10 bases; junction bases not matched to a gene: 9. Germline-derived CDR1 and CDR2 are MNHNS and SASEGT. The CDR3 extends over 15 amino acids. The CDR3 DNA is TGTGCCAGCAGCTCGGGACAGGGGACGAGCTCACCCCTCCACTTT. Its translation: CASSSGQGTSSPLHF.